The sequence of this T cell receptor (beta chain) was determined in a study of T cell clonotyping in hematopoietic cell transplantation. General observations from the study: After transplant, recipient diversity fell while pathologically expanded clonotypes grew through day 180.

For this clone: Its cognate antigen is unknown.

The germline gives CDR1 MNHNY, CDR2 SVGAGI (reference sequence). CDR3 length equals 14 residues. V was pared by 6 bases and J by 10 bases, with 11 bases of the junction left unmatched. The repertoire was sequenced with immunoSEQ multiplex PCR; TCRdb's copy has only in-frame clones and lacks some. The sample has more than 65,000 clones, around 94% seen once. The chain has TRBV6-6 and TRBJ1-1, with 10 bases aligning to TRBD1. This receptor was taken from a man aged 50 to 60 in good health. Some clones in this sample may be carry-over from other donors' samples. The sequencing sample was made of peripheral blood mononuclear cells. CDR3 loop: CASSGTGVYDRAFF. The CDR3 nucleotides read TGTGCCAGCAGCGGGACAGGGGTTTACGATAGAGCTTTCTTT.